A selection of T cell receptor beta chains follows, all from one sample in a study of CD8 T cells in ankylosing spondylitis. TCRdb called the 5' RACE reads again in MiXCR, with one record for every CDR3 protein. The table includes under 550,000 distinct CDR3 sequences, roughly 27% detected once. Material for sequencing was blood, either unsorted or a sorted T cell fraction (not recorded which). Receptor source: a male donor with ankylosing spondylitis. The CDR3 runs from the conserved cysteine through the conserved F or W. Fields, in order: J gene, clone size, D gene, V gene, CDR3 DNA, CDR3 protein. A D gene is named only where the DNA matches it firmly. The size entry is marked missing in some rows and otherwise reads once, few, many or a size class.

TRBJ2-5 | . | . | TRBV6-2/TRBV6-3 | TGTGCCAGCAGTTACCCTAATAGAGGGGTCGAGACCCAGTACTTC | CASSYPNRGVETQYF
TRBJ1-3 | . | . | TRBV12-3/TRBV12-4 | TGTGCCAGCAGTTTTGCAACGGACGGAAACACCATATATTTT | CASSFATDGNTIYF
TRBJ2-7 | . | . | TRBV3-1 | TGTGCCAGCAGCCAAGATCTTCGGACAGCCTACGAGCAGTACTTC | CASSQDLRTAYEQYF
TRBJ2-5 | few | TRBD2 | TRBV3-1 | TGTGCCAGCAGCCCAGGCGGGAGGGTCGGTGAGACCCAGTACTTC | CASSPGGRVGETQYF
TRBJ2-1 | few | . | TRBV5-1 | TGCGCCAGCGACTGGGGGAGTGGCACCTACAATGAGCAGTTCTTC | CASDWGSGTYNEQFF
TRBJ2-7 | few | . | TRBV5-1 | TGCGCCAGCAGCTTCACACAGGAGTACGAGCAGTACTTC | CASSFTQEYEQYF
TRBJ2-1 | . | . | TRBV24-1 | TGTGCCACCAGTGATCAAGACCCTGACACCTACAATGAGCAGTTCTTC | CATSDQDPDTYNEQFF
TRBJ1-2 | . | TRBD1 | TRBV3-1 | TGTGCCAGCAGCCAGCCCGGGACAGGGGTTAACGATGGCTACACCTTC | CASSQPGTGVNDGYTF
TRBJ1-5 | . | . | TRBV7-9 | TGTGCCAGCAGCCGAAGGTCGTCGACGAGGAATCAGCCCCAGCATTTT | CASSRRSSTRNQPQHF
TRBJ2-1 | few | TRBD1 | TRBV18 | TGTGCCAGCTCATACGGACAGGTCAATGAGCAGTTCTTC | CASSYGQVNEQFF
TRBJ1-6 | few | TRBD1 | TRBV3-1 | TGTGCCAGCAGCCAACGGGACAGGGGTTCACCCCTCCACTTT | CASSQRDRGSPLHF
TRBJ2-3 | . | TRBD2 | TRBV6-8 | TGTGCCAGCTTTCGGCCTAGCGGGAGGACTTCGGATAACACAGATACGCAGTATTTT | CASFRPSGRTSDNTDTQYF
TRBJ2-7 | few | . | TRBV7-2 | TGTGCCAGCAGCTTAGGGAGAGGATACGAGCAGTACTTC | CASSLGRGYEQYF
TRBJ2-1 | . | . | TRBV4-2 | TGTGCCAGCAGCGAGTTCCAGCGGGCCAATGAGCAGTTCTTC | CASSEFQRANEQFF
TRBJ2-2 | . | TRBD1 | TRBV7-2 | TGTGCCAGCAAGAACCGGGACAGGGTCACCGGGGAGCTGTTTTTT | CASKNRDRVTGELFF
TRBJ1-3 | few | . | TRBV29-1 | TGCAGCGTGGGGGAGAGCTCTGGAAACACCATATATTTT | CSVGESSGNTIYF
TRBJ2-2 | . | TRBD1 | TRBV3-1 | TGTGCCAGCAGCAACAGGGGCTACACCGGGGAGCTGTTTTTT | CASSNRGYTGELFF
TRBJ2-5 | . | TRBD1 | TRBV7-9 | TGTGCCAGCAGCTTCGACAGGGAAAGAGAGACCCAGTACTTC | CASSFDRERETQYF
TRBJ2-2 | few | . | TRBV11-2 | TGTGCCAGCAGCTTCCCCCGGAAAGGGGAGAACACCGGGGAGCTGTTTTTT | CASSFPRKGENTGELFF
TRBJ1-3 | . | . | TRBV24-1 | TGTGCCATCGAAGGGAGAGAAGGAAACACCATATATTTT | CAIEGREGNTIYF
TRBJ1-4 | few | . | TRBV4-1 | TGCGCCAGCAGCCAAGATGAAAGGGCGACTAATGAAAAACTGTTTTTT | CASSQDERATNEKLFF
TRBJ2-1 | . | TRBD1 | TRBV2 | TGTGCCAGCAGTAAACAGGGGGGCGCCTACAATGAGCAGTTCTTC | CASSKQGGAYNEQFF
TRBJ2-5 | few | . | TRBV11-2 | TGTGCCAGCAGCTTAGTGATAGGGATGGGGCGGGAGACCCAGTACTTC | CASSLVIGMGRETQYF
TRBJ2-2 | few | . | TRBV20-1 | TGCAGTGCTAGACCCCTGACTAAGAACGCCGGGGAGCTGTTTTTT | CSARPLTKNAGELFF
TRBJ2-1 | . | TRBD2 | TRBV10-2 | TGCGCCAGCAGTGAGTTTACTAGCGGGAGTTACAATGAGCAGTTCTTC | CASSEFTSGSYNEQFF
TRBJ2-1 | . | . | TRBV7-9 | TGTGCCAGCAGCGTTTCTACCTACAATGAGCAGTTCTTC | CASSVSTYNEQFF
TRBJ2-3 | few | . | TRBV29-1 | TGCAGCGTTGACGGCCCGGCGACAGATACGCAGTATTTT | CSVDGPATDTQYF
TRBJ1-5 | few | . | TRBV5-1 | TGCGCCAGCAGCTTGGAGGTAGGGAATCAGCCCCAGCATTTT | CASSLEVGNQPQHF
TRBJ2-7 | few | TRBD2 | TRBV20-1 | TGCAGTGCTAGGGTTAGCGGGAACTACGAGCAGTACTTC | CSARVSGNYEQYF
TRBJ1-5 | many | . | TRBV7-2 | TGTGCCAGCAGCTTAGTCGCGGGCAATCAGCCCCAGCATTTT | CASSLVAGNQPQHF
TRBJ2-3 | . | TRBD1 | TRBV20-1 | TGCAGTGCTAGGGCCTGGACAGGGCGAGATACGCAGTATTTT | CSARAWTGRDTQYF
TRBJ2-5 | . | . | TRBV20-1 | TGCAGTGCTAGGGCCGAAGAGACCCAGTACTTC | CSARAEETQYF
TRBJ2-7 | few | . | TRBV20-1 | TGCAGTGCTAGTAATACGAAGACCTACGAGCAGTACTTC | CSASNTKTYEQYF
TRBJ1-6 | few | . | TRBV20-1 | TGCAGTGCTACCCCAAGGAGCTCCTATAATTCACCCCTCCACTTT | CSATPRSSYNSPLHF
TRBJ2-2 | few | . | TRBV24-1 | TGTGCCACCAGTGATGCTGCGGGGAACACCGGGGAGCTGTTTTTT | CATSDAAGNTGELFF
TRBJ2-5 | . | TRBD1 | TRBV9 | TGTGCCAGCACGTCACAACAGGGGGCGGTTGGAGAGACCCAGTACTTC | CASTSQQGAVGETQYF
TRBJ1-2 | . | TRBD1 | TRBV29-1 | TGCAGCGTTGGGGACAGGGGTCGGTGGAATGGTGGCTACACCTTC | CSVGDRGRWNGGYTF
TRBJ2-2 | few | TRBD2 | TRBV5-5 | TGTGCCAGCAGCTTGTTCCCAGCGGGGAAGTTGTTCACCGGGGAGCTGTTTTTT | CASSLFPAGKLFTGELFF
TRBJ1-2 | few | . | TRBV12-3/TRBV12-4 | TGTGCCACCAGGGTTATGGCAGGGCTTAACTATGGCTACACCTTC | CATRVMAGLNYGYTF
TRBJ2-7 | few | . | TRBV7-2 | TGTGCCAGCAGCTTAAGTCCGGGGTCCTACGAGCAGTACTTC | CASSLSPGSYEQYF
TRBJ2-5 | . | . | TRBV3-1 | TGTGCCAGCAGCCAAGTCGACGGGGAGACCCAGTACTTC | CASSQVDGETQYF
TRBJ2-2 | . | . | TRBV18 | TGTGCCAGCTCACCGGTTGCCTCGAACACCGGGGAGCTGTTTTTT | CASSPVASNTGELFF
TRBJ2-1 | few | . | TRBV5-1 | TGCGCCAGCAGCGAGGAGGTTGAGCAGTTCTTC | CASSEEVEQFF
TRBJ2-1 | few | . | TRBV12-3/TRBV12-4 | TGTGCCAGCAGTTTGGCACCTACCCAATGGCCGTTCTTC | CASSLAPTQWPFF
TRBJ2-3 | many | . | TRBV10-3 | TGTGCCATCAGTGAGTCCAGCGCCAGCACAGATACGCAGTATTTT | CAISESSASTDTQYF
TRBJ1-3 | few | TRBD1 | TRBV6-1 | TGTGCCAGCAGCGACACGGGACAGGCCCCCCTATATTTT | CASSDTGQAPLYF
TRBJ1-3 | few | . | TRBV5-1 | TGCGCCAGCAGCTCGGATTTTGCATCCGGAAACACCATATATTTT | CASSSDFASGNTIYF
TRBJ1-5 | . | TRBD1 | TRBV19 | TGTGCCAGTAGTGGAAACCGGGACAGTAAGAGTGATCGGCCCCAGCATTTT | CASSGNRDSKSDRPQHF
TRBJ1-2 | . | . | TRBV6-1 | TGTGCCAGCACCTGGACGGGGGCTAACTATGGCTACACCTTC | CASTWTGANYGYTF
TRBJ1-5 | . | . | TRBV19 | TGTGCCAGTAGTATCGCACGGTTCAATCAGCCCCAGCATTTT | CASSIARFNQPQHF
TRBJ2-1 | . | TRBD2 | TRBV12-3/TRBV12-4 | TGTGCCAGCAGCCCTCCTATAGCGGGAGCCTCCTACAATGAGCAGTTCTTC | CASSPPIAGASYNEQFF
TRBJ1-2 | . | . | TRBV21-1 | TGTGCCAGCAGCAAATTTCTTAGGGACCTCTATGGCTACACCTTC | CASSKFLRDLYGYTF
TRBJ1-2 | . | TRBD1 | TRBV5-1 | TGCGCCAGCAGCTGGGGGACAGGGGAGTATGGCTACACCTTC | CASSWGTGEYGYTF
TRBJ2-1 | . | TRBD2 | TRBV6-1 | TGTGCCAGCAGGCTAGCGGGAGGCGTTGAGCAGTTCTTC | CASRLAGGVEQFF
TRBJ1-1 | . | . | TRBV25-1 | TGTGCCAGCAGTGAATATGGGGGAACCTGGGATGAAGCTTTCTTT | CASSEYGGTWDEAFF
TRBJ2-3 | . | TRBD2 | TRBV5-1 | TGCGCCAGCAGCTCCGGGACTAGCGGGAGGACCCATACAGATACGCAGTATTTT | CASSSGTSGRTHTDTQYF